This T cell receptor (beta chain) was observed in a study of blood T cell repertoires in COVID-19. Study-wide background: The origin of the acute and convalescent COVID-19 samples was the United States, Italy and Spain. The analysed material was cDNA or gDNA that came from T cells, B-cell-depleted T cells, or PBMCs.

Assay used: immunoSEQ multiplex PCR; TCRdb lists only in-frame clones, some missing. The sample lists 160,000 or so clones, approximately 84% seen once, with about 1% in the top ten. The CDR3 spans 14 residues. CDR1 and CDR2 from the germline V gene are SGHRS and YFSETQ. The ends lost 2 bases at V and 7 bases at J; junction bases unmatched: 5. The TCR was taken from a middle-aged man with acute or convalescent COVID-19. The chain employs TRBV5-1 and TRBJ2-2, with 7 bases that match TRBD1. Specimen: peripheral blood. CDR3 loop: CASSLRQGDGELFF. In DNA, the CDR3 is TGCGCCAGCAGCTTACGACAGGGTGACGGGGAGCTGTTTTTT.